This T cell receptor (beta chain) was captured in a study of long-term antiretroviral therapy in people with HIV. The CDR3 runs to 12 residues. The germline V and J ends were trimmed by 5 bases and 4 bases, with 6 bases remaining between them. In germline, CDR1 is SGHVS, CDR2 FQNEAQ. They ran version v3.0 of the immunoSEQ assay at survey level. Produced via immunoSEQ multiplex PCR; TCRdb's table is partial and in-frame only. The table includes under 25,000 clones, roughly 86% detected once. The source is a man between 35 and 55 years old with HIV. The sequencing here drew on unsorted PBMCs, taken 0.5 years after starting antiretroviral therapy. The chain links TRBV7-8 to TRBJ1-3; D is uncertain. In DNA, the CDR3 is TGTGCCAGCAGCGCTGGGGGAAACACCATATATTTT. This gives the protein CASSAGGNTIYF.